Listed below are T cell receptor beta chains from one sample, sequenced in a study of blood T cell repertoires in COVID-19. TCRdb's copy holds only in-frame clones and misses some; the assay was immunoSEQ multiplex PCR. The sample carries roughly 130,000 clones, around 85% recorded once. Sequenced sample: peripheral blood. Every receptor here comes from an elderly woman with acute or convalescent COVID-19. Both conserved end residues are part of each CDR3. D genes are given only for firm matches. Not every row has a clone size; where given, it reads once, few, many or a size class.

V gene: TRBV19
D gene: -
J gene: TRBJ2-1
clone size: -
CDR3 protein: CASMAPEVYNEQFF
CDR3 DNA: TGTGCCAGTATGGCTCCCGAGGTCTACAATGAGCAGTTCTTC

V gene: TRBV5-8
D gene: TRBD1
J gene: TRBJ1-1
clone size: -
CDR3 protein: CASSSHRGLLIRNTEAFF
CDR3 DNA: TGTGCCAGCAGCTCCCACAGGGGGCTTTTAATTAGGAACACTGAAGCTTTCTTT

V gene: TRBV6-5
D gene: -
J gene: TRBJ1-2
clone size: -
CDR3 protein: CASSYSNLRNGYTF
CDR3 DNA: TGTGCCAGCAGTTACTCGAATCTCAGGAATGGCTACACCTTC

V gene: TRBV4-3
D gene: TRBD1
J gene: TRBJ1-2
clone size: -
CDR3 protein: CASSQDRDRAINYGYTF
CDR3 DNA: TGCGCCAGCAGCCAAGACAGGGACAGGGCGATTAACTATGGCTACACCTTC

V gene: TRBV7-9
D gene: TRBD2
J gene: TRBJ2-3
clone size: -
CDR3 protein: CASKPSGGADTQYF
CDR3 DNA: TGTGCCAGCAAGCCAAGCGGGGGAGCGGATACGCAGTATTTT

V gene: TRBV9
D gene: TRBD1
J gene: TRBJ2-3
clone size: -
CDR3 protein: CASSVEGQGKDTQYF
CDR3 DNA: TGTGCCAGCAGCGTAGAAGGACAGGGGAAAGATACGCAGTATTTT

V gene: TRBV15
D gene: TRBD1
J gene: TRBJ2-3
clone size: -
CDR3 protein: CATSREGTGGADTQYF
CDR3 DNA: TGTGCCACCAGCAGAGAGGGGACAGGGGGCGCAGATACGCAGTATTTT

V gene: TRBV9
D gene: TRBD1
J gene: TRBJ2-3
clone size: -
CDR3 protein: CASSAALTGADTQYF
CDR3 DNA: TGTGCCAGCAGCGCCGCCCTAACAGGGGCAGATACGCAGTATTTT

V gene: TRBV9
D gene: TRBD1
J gene: TRBJ1-2
clone size: -
CDR3 protein: CASSVYPGQGAHYGYTF
CDR3 DNA: TGTGCCAGCAGTGTTTATCCGGGACAGGGGGCTCACTATGGCTACACCTTC

V gene: TRBV6-5
D gene: TRBD1
J gene: TRBJ2-7
clone size: -
CDR3 protein: CASSYTLGTGSYEQYF
CDR3 DNA: TGTGCCAGCAGTTACACGTTGGGGACAGGGTCCTACGAGCAGTACTTC

V gene: TRBV7-2
D gene: -
J gene: TRBJ2-7
clone size: few
CDR3 protein: CASSSRASLHPYEQYF
CDR3 DNA: TGTGCCAGCAGCTCCCGGGCTAGCCTCCATCCCTACGAGCAGTACTTC

V gene: TRBV2
D gene: -
J gene: TRBJ1-1
clone size: -
CDR3 protein: CASSEGMGLGAFF
CDR3 DNA: TGTGCCAGCAGTGAAGGAATGGGGCTTGGAGCTTTCTTT

V gene: TRBV6-2/TRBV6-3
D gene: -
J gene: TRBJ2-7
clone size: few
CDR3 protein: CASSAGALEQYF
CDR3 DNA: TGTGCCAGCAGTGCCGGTGCTTTGGAGCAGTACTTC

V gene: TRBV6-6
D gene: -
J gene: TRBJ1-1
clone size: -
CDR3 protein: CASIDRMEAFF
CDR3 DNA: TGTGCCAGCATAGACAGGATGGAGGCTTTCTTT

V gene: TRBV15
D gene: -
J gene: TRBJ1-2
clone size: -
CDR3 protein: CATSRDEGRYGYTF
CDR3 DNA: TGTGCCACCAGCAGAGATGAGGGCCGCTATGGCTACACCTTC

V gene: TRBV5-6
D gene: -
J gene: TRBJ2-3
clone size: once
CDR3 protein: CASSLWDLSTDTQYF
CDR3 DNA: TGTGCCAGCAGCTTGTGGGACTTAAGCACAGATACGCAGTATTTT

V gene: TRBV27
D gene: -
J gene: TRBJ2-7
clone size: -
CDR3 protein: CASSLGGASSYEQYF
CDR3 DNA: TGTGCCAGCAGTTTAGGGGGCGCGAGCTCCTACGAGCAGTACTTC

V gene: TRBV5-8
D gene: -
J gene: TRBJ1-5
clone size: -
CDR3 protein: CASSLGSGNQPQHF
CDR3 DNA: TGTGCCAGCAGCTTGGGGTCCGGTAATCAGCCCCAGCATTTT

V gene: TRBV19
D gene: -
J gene: TRBJ2-4
clone size: once
CDR3 protein: CASIWGDLDKNIQYF
CDR3 DNA: TGTGCCAGTATTTGGGGGGATCTAGACAAAAACATTCAGTACTTC

V gene: TRBV11-3
D gene: -
J gene: TRBJ2-5
clone size: -
CDR3 protein: CASSLDGAETQYF
CDR3 DNA: TGTGCCAGCAGCTTAGACGGAGCAGAGACCCAGTACTTC

V gene: TRBV10-3
D gene: -
J gene: TRBJ1-2
clone size: -
CDR3 protein: CAISRGQDHGGYTF
CDR3 DNA: TGTGCCATCAGTAGGGGTCAGGACCATGGAGGCTACACCTTC

V gene: TRBV7-3
D gene: -
J gene: TRBJ2-6
clone size: -
CDR3 protein: CASSFTGANVLTF
CDR3 DNA: TGTGCCAGCAGCTTTACTGGGGCCAACGTCCTGACTTTC

V gene: TRBV11-1
D gene: -
J gene: TRBJ2-1
clone size: -
CDR3 protein: CASKPTLSSYNEQFF
CDR3 DNA: TGTGCAAGCAAGCCGACATTGAGCTCCTACAATGAGCAGTTCTTC

V gene: TRBV29-1
D gene: -
J gene: TRBJ1-2
clone size: -
CDR3 protein: CSVGIASNYGYTF
CDR3 DNA: TGCAGCGTCGGGATCGCAAGCAACTATGGCTACACCTTC

V gene: TRBV28
D gene: TRBD1
J gene: TRBJ2-7
clone size: -
CDR3 protein: CASRVAGGEVYEQYF
CDR3 DNA: TGTGCCAGCAGGGTAGCAGGGGGCGAGGTCTACGAGCAGTACTTC

V gene: TRBV7-2
D gene: TRBD1
J gene: TRBJ1-6
clone size: -
CDR3 protein: CASSFRQGKSNSPLHF
CDR3 DNA: TGTGCCAGCAGCTTCAGACAGGGGAAAAGTAATTCACCCCTCCACTTT